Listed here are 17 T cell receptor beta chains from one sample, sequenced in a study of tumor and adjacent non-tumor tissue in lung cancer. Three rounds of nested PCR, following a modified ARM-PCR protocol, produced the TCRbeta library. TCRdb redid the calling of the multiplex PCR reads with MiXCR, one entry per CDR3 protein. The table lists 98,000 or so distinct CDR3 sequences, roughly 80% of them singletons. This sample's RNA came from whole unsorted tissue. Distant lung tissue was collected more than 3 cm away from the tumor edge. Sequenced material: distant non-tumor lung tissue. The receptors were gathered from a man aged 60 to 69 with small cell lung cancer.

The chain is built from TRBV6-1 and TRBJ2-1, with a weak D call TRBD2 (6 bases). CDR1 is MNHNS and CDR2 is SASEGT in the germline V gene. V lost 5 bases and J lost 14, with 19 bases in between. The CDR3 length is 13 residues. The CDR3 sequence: CASSRSGREKKFF. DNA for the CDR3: TGTGCCAGCAGTCGATCCGGGAGAGAAAAGAAGTTCTTC.

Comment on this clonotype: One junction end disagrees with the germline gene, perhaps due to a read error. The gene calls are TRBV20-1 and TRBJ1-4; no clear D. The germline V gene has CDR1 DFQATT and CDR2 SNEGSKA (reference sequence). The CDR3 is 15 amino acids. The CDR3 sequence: CSARVGSAGYGKQFF. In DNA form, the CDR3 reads TGCAGTGCTAGAGTCGGGTCCGCGGGGTATGGAAAACAGTTTTTT.

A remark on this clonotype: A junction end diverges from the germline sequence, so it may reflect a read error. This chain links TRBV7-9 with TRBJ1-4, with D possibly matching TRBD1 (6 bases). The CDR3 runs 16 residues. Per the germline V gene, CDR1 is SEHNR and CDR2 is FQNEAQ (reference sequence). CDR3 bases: TGTGCCAGCATCTTAGTCGGCGGAACAAGGGGGACAAAACTGTTTTTT. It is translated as CASILVGGTRGTKLFF.

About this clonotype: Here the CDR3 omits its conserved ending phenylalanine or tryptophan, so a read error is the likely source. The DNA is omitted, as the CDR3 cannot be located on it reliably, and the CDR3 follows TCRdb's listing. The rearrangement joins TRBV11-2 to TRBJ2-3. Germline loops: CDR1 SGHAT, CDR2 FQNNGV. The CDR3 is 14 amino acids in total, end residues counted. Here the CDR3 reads CASSLAGEKDTQCS.

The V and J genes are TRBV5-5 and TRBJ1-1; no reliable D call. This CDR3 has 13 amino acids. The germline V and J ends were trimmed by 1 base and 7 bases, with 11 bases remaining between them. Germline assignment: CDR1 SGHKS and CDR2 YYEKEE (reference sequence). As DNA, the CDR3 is TGTGCCAGCAGCTTGTCATCGAAGAATGAAGCTTTCTTT. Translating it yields CASSLSSKNEAFF.

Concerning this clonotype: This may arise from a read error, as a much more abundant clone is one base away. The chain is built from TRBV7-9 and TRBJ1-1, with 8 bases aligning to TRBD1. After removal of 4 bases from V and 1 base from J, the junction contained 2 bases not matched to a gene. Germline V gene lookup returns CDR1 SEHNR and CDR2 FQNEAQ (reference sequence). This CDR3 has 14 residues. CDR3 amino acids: CASSSGQGNTEAFF. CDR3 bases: TGTGCCAGCAGCTCCGGACAGGGGAACACTGAAGCTTTCTTT.

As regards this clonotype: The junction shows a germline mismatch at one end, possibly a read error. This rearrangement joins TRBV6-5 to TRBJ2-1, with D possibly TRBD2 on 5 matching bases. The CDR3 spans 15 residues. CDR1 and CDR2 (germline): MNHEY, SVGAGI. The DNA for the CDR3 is TGTGCCGGCGGGCTTCGTACTTACTCCTACGATGAGCAGTTCTTC. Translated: CAGGLRTYSYDEQFF.

CDR3 nucleotide sequence: TGCGCCAGCAGCTTGGAGGGGACAAACATTCAGTACTTC. It encodes CASSLEGTNIQYF. This chain uses TRBV5-1 with TRBJ2-4; D may match TRBD1 or TRBD2 (5 bases each). Germline-derived CDR1 and CDR2 are SGHRS and YFSETQ. Trimming removed 0 bases from V and 6 bases from J, with 7 bases in between. The CDR3 consists of 13 residues.

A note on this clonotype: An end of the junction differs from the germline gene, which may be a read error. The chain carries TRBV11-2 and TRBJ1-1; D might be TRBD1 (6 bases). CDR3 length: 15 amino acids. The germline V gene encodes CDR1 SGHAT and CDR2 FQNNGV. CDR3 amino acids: CASNPWGARNTEAFF. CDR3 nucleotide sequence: TGTGCTAGCAACCCTTGGGGGGCGAGGAACACTGAAGCTTTCTTT. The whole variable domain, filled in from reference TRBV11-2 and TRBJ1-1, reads EAGVAQSPRYKIIEKRQSVAFWCNPISGHATLYWYQQILGQGPKLLIQFQNNGVVDDSQLPKDRFSAERLKGVDSTLKIQPAKLEDSAVYLCASNPWGARNTEAFFGQGTRLTVV.

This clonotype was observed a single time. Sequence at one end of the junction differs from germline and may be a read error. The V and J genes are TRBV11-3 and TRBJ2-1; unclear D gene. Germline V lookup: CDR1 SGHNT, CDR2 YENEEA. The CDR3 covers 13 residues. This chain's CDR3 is CATSTKNEDEQFF. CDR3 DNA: TGTGCCACCAGCACAAAGAATGAAGATGAACAGTTCTTC.

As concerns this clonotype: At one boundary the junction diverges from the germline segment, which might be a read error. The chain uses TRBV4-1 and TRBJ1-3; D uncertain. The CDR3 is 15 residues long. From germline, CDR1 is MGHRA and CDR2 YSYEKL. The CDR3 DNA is TGCGCCAGCACCCAAGATCTCAACTCTGGAAACACCATATATTTT. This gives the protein CASTQDLNSGNTIYF.

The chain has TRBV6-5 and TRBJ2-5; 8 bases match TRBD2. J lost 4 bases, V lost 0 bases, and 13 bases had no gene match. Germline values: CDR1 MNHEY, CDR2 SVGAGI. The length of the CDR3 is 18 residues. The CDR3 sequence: CASSYSGQAGVRGETQYF. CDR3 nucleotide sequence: TGTGCCAGCAGTTACTCTGGACAAGCGGGAGTGCGGGGAGAGACCCAGTACTTC.

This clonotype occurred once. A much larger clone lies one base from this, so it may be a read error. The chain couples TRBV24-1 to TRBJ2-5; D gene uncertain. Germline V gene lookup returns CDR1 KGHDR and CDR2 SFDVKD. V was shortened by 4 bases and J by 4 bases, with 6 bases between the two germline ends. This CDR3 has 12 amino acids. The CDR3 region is CATSELGETQYF. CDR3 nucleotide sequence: TGTGCCACCAGTGAACTCGGAGAGACCCAGTACTTC.

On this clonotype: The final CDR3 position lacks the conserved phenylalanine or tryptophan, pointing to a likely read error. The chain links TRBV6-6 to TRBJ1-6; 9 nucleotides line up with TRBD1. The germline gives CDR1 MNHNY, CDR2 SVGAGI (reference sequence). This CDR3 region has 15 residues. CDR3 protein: CAGRRTGDQDSHLHI. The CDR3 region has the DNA TGTGCCGGCAGGCGGACAGGGGATCAGGATTCACACCTCCACATT.

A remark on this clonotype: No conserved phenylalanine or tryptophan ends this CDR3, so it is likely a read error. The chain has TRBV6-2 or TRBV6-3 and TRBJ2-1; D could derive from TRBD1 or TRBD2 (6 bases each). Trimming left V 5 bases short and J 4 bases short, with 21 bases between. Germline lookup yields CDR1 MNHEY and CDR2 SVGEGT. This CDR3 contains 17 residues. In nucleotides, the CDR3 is TGTGCCAGCAGTCGACAGGTAGGCGCGGGACGATACAATGAGCAGTTCTTA. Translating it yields CASSRQVGAGRYNEQFL.

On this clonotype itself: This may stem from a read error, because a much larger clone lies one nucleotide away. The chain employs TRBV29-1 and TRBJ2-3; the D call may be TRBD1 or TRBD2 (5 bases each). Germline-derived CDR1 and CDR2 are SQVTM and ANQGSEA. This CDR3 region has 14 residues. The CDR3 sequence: CSASTEASIDTQYF. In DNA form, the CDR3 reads TGCAGCGCCTCGACAGAGGCTAGCATAGATACGCAGTATTTT.

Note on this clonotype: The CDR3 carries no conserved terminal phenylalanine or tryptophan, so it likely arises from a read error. CDR3 nucleotides: TGCAGCACCCTAGGGGATGAGGATGGCTACACCCTC. This encodes CSTLGDEDGYTL. This chain connects TRBV29-1 to TRBJ1-2, with D possibly matching TRBD1 (5 bases). The CDR3 has 12 residues. The germline V gene has CDR1 SQVTM and CDR2 ANQGSEA. Deletions cut 8 bases from V and 6 bases from J, with 16 bases between.